The T cell receptor beta chain described here comes from a study of response to subunit inactivated influenza vaccine. Findings and caveats of the study: Few new T cells, the authors suggested, are recruited by each seasonal influenza vaccination.

One entry per CDR3 protein, called by TCRdb with MiXCR from the RT-PCR reads. The sample consists of some 640,000 distinct CDR3 sequences, 11% to 15% of them appearing once. This clonotype was seen repeatedly, ten times or more. Its antigen is as yet unknown. Germline CDR1 is SGHTA and CDR2 is FQGNSA. The CDR3 is 14 residues long. Losses at the gene ends were 3 bases for V and 3 bases for J; bases not matched to a gene: 1. The genes are TRBV7-2 and TRBJ1-4; 7 bases are shared with TRBD1. The material sequenced was PBMCs from blood, taken approximately 15 days before vaccination. The TCR comes from a man over 45 who received an inactivated influenza vaccine. CDR3 in DNA: TGTGCCAGCAGCTTGGACAGGCCTAATGAAAAACTGTTTTTT. Its protein product is CASSLDRPNEKLFF.